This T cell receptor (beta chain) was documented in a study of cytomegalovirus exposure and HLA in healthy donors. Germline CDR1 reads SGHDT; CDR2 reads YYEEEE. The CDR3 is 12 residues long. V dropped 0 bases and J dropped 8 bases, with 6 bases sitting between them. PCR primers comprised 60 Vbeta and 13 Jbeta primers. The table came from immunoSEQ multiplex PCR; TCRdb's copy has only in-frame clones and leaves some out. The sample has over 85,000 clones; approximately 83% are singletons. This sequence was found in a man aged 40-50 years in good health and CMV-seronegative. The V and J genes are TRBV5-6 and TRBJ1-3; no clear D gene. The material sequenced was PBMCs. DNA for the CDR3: TGTGCCAGCAGCTTGGGGACTGACACCATATATTTT. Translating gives CASSLGTDTIYF.